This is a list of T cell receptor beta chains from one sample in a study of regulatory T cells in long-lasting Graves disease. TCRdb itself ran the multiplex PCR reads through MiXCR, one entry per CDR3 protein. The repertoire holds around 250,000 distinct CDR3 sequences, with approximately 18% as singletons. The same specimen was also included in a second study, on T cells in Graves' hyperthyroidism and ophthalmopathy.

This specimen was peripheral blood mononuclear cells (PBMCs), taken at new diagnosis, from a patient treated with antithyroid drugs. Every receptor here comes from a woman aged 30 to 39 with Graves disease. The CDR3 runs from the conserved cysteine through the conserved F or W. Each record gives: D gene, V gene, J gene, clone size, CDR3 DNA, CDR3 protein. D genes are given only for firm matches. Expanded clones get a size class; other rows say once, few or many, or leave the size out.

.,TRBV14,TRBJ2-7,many,TGTGCCAGCAGCCAAGATCCCCTCTCCTACGAGCAGTACTTC,CASSQDPLSYEQYF
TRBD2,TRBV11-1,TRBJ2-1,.,TGTGCCAGCAGCTTCGGGGGAACTAGCGGACCCCACAATGAGCAGTTCTTC,CASSFGGTSGPHNEQFF
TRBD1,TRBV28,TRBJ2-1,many,TGTGCCAGCAGTCGCGCGGACAGGCTATACAATGAGCAGTTCTTC,CASSRADRLYNEQFF
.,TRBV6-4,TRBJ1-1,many,TGTGCCAGCAGTGAAACAGTGGACAGTAACACTGAAGCTTTCTTT,CASSETVDSNTEAFF
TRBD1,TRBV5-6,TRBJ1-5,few,TGTGCCAGCAGCTTAACAGGGGGCTGGGGCAGTCAGCCCCAGCATTTT,CASSLTGGWGSQPQHF
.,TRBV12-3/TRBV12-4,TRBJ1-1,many,TGTGCCAGCACCGGACAGATCAACACTGAAGCTTTCTTT,CASTGQINTEAFF
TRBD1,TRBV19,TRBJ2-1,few,TGTGCCAGTATCGGGGCAGGGGGTAATTATGAGCAGTTCTTC,CASIGAGGNYEQFF
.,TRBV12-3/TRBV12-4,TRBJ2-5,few,TGTGCCAGCAGTTTAGGGTGGGGGACCCCCGTTGAGACCCAGTACTTC,CASSLGWGTPVETQYF
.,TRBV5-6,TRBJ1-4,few,TGTGCCACAAAACCCCAGGGGAGTGAAAAACTGTTTTTT,CATKPQGSEKLFF
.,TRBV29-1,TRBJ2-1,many,TGCAGCGTTCGGGACAATGAGCAGTTCTTC,CSVRDNEQFF
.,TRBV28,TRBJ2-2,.,TGTGCCAGCAAAGACAGAAGATACACCGGGGAGCTGTTTTTT,CASKDRRYTGELFF
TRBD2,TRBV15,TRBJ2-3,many,TGTGCCACCAGCAGAACCGGGACTAGCGACACAGATACGCAGTATTTT,CATSRTGTSDTDTQYF
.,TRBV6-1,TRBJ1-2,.,TGTGCCAGCAGTCCGACTCCCACAGGACTCTATGGCTACACCTTC,CASSPTPTGLYGYTF
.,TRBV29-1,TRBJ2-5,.,TGCAGCTTTGAACAGGGAGGGGAGACCCAGTACTTC,CSFEQGGETQYF
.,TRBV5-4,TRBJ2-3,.,TGTGCCAGCAGCTTGGATTACGCAAGTCGGCATACGCAGTATTTT,CASSLDYASRHTQYF
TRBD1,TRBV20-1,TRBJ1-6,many,TGCAGTGCCAAGACAGGGAGCTCCTATAATTCACCCCTCCACTTT,CSAKTGSSYNSPLHF
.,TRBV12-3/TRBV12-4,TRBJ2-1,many,TGTGCCAGCAGTTTAAGTAAGGGGGGACAGTTCTTC,CASSLSKGGQFF
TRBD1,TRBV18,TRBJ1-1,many,TGTGCCAGCCCCCCCGAACCGGGGACAGCGAACACTGAAGCTTTCTTT,CASPPEPGTANTEAFF
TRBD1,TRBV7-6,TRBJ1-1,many,TGTGCCAGCAGCCCGGGACAGGCCAGCACTGAAGCTTTCTTT,CASSPGQASTEAFF
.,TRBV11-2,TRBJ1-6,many,TGTGCCTCTCGACTGCTGAATTCACCCCTCCACTTT,CASRLLNSPLHF
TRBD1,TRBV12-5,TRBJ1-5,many,TGTGCTAGTGGTTTGGCCTTTCAGGGGGGTCGCGGTCAGCCCCAGCATTTT,CASGLAFQGGRGQPQHF
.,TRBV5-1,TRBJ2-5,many,TGCGCCAGCAGCTTGGACAGGGTCGGGGAGACCCAGTACTTC,CASSLDRVGETQYF
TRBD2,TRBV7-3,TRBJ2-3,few,TGTGCCAGCAGCCCGAAACTAGCGGGGGCGGGAGATACGCAGTATTTT,CASSPKLAGAGDTQYF
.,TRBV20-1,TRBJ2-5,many,TGCAGTGCTTTTGACCAAGGGGAGACCCAGTACTTC,CSAFDQGETQYF
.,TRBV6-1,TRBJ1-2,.,TGTGCCAGCAACCCAGACAGGCTGGCTGATGGCTACACCTTC,CASNPDRLADGYTF
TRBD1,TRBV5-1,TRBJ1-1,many,TGTGCCAGCAGCTTGGAGGGGGCGAGGACTGAAGCTTTCTTT,CASSLEGARTEAFF
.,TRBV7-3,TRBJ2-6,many,TGTGCCAGCAGCTTGGCGGGTTTGAGCTCTGGGGCCAACGTCCTGACTTTC,CASSLAGLSSGANVLTF
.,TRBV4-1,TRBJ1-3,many,TGCGCCAGCAGCCAAGGGACGGGGAATGGAAACACCATATATTTT,CASSQGTGNGNTIYF
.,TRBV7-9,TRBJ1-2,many,TGTGCCAGCAGCTTCCGGGCGGATGGCTACACCTTC,CASSFRADGYTF
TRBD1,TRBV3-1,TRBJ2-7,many,TGTGCCAGCAGCCCTAGGACAGGGCTCTACGAGCAGTACTTC,CASSPRTGLYEQYF
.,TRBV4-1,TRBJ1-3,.,TGCGCCAGCAGCCAATCACAGGGTTACGGAAACACCATATATTTT,CASSQSQGYGNTIYF
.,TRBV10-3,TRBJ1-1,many,TGTGCCATCAGTGGGGGGCCCCAGGGGAACACTGAAGCTTTCTTT,CAISGGPQGNTEAFF
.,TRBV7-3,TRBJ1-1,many,TGTGCCAGCAGCCTTGGACCGTCGGCTGAAGCTTTCTTT,CASSLGPSAEAFF
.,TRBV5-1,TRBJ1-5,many,TGCGCCAGCAGCTTGGATGGGGGCGGTCAGCCCCAGCATTTT,CASSLDGGGQPQHF
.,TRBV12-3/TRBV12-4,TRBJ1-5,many,TGTGCCAGCAACCAGGGTTTCAATCAGCCCCAGCATTTT,CASNQGFNQPQHF
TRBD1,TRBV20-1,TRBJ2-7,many,TGCAGTGCTCGAAGACAGTCAGGGGGCGATCCCTACGAGCAGTACTTC,CSARRQSGGDPYEQYF
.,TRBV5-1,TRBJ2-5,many,TGCGCCAGCAGCACCGCTACAGGGCAAGAGACCCAGTACTTC,CASSTATGQETQYF
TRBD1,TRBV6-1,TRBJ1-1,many,TGTGCCAGCAGGCTCCGGGCAGGGGGGAACACTGAAGCTTTCTTT,CASRLRAGGNTEAFF
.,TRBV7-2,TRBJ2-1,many,TGTGCCAGCAGCCTTGGGTGGACCAATGAGCAGTTCTTC,CASSLGWTNEQFF
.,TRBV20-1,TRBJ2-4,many,TGCAGTGCTAGATCTGGGTTTAACATTCAGTACTTC,CSARSGFNIQYF
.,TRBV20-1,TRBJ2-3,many,TGCAGTGCTAGGGGACCTACTAGCACAGATACGCAGTATTTT,CSARGPTSTDTQYF
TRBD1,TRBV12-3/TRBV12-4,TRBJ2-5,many,TGTGCCAGCAATCGACAGGGGGAGTGGAAGACCCAGTACTTC,CASNRQGEWKTQYF
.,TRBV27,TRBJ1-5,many,TGTGCCAGCAGTTCCTTTAGGCAGGATCAGCCCCAGCATTTT,CASSSFRQDQPQHF
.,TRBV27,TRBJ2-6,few,TGTGTCAGCAGTTTGGGTCCTGGGGCCAACGTCCTGACTTTC,CVSSLGPGANVLTF
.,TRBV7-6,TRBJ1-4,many,TGTGCCAGCAGCCTCTGGACTAATGAAAAACTGTTTTTT,CASSLWTNEKLFF
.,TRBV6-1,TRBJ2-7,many,TGTGCCAGCAGTGAGAAGGGTCAGGGCAACGAGCAGTACTTC,CASSEKGQGNEQYF
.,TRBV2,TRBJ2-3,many,TGTGCCAGCAGTGACAGCTACAGCACAGATACGCAGTATTTT,CASSDSYSTDTQYF
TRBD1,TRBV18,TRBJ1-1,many,TGTGCCAGCTCACCCCGGGACAGGGCCACTGAAGCTTTCTTT,CASSPRDRATEAFF
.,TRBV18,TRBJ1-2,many,TGTGCCAGCTCACCATATCAAGGCCGATCGGGCTATGGCTACACCTTC,CASSPYQGRSGYGYTF
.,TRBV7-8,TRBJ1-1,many,TGTGCCAGCAGCTTAGCGATTAAATTGAACACTGAAGCTTTCTTT,CASSLAIKLNTEAFF
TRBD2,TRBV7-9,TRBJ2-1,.,TGTGCCAGCAGCATGCCTAGCGGGGGCCATGAGCAGTTCTTC,CASSMPSGGHEQFF
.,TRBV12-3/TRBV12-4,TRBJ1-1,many,TGTGCCAGCAACGGGCCTCCTATGAACACTGAAGCTTTCTTT,CASNGPPMNTEAFF
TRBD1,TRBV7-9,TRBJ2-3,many,TGTGCCAGCAGCTTAAGGCAGGGGGCGGGCACAGATACGCAGTATTTT,CASSLRQGAGTDTQYF